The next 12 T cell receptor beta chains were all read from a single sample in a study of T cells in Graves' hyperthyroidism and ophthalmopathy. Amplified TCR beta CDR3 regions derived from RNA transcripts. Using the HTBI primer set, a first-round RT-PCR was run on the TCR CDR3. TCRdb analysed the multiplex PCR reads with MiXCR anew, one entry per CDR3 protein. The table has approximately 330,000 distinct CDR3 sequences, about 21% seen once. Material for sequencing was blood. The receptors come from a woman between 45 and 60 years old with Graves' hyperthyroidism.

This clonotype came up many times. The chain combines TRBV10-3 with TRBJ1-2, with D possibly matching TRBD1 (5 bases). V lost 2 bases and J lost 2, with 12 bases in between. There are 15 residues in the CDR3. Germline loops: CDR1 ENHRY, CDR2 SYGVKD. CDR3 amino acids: CAISEGSDRNYGYTF. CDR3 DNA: TGTGCCATCAGTGAGGGTTCCGACAGAAACTATGGCTACACCTTC.

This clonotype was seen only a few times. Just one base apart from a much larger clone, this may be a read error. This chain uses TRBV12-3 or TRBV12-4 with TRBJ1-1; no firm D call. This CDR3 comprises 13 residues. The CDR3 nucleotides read TGTGCCGGCAGTTTGACCCCGAACACTGAAGCTTTCTTT. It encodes CAGSLTPNTEAFF.

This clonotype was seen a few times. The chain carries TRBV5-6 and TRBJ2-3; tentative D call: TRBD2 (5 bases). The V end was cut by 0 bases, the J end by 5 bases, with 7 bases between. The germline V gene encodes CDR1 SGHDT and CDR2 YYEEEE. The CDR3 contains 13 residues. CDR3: CASSLGRRDTQYF. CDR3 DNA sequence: TGTGCCAGCAGCTTGGGGAGGAGAGATACGCAGTATTTT. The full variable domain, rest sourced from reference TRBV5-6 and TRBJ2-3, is DAGVTQSPTHLIKTRGQQVTLRCSPKSGHDTVSWYQQALGQGPQFIFQYYEEEERQRGNFPDRFSGHQFPNYSSELNVNALLLGDSALYLCASSLGRRDTQYFGPGTRLTVL.

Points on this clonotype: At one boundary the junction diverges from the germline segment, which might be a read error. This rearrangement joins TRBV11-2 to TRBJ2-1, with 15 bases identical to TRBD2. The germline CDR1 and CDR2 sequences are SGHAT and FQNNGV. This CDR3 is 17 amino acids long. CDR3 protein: CASRGLAGGDRSNGQFF. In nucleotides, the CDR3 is TGTGCCAGCAGAGGACTAGCGGGGGGGGATCGGAGTAATGGGCAGTTCTTC.

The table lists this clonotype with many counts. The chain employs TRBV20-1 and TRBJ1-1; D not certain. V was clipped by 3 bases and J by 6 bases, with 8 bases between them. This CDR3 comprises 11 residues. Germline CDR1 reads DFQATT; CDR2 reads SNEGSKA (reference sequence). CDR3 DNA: TGCAGTGCTAGCCAGGCCGCTGAAGCTTTCTTT. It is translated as CSASQAAEAFF.

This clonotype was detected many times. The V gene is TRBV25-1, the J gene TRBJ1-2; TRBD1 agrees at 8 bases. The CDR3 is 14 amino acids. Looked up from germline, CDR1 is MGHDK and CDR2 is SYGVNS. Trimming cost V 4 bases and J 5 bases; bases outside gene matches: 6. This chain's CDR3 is CASSGTGQAYGYTF. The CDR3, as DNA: TGTGCCAGCAGTGGGACGGGACAGGCTTATGGCTACACCTTC.

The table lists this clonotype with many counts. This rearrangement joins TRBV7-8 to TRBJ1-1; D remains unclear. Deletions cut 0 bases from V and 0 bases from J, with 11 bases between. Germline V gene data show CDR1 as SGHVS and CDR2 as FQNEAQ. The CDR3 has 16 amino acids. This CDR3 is CASSLARVSMNTEAFF. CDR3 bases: TGTGCCAGCAGCTTAGCGCGCGTTAGTATGAACACTGAAGCTTTCTTT.

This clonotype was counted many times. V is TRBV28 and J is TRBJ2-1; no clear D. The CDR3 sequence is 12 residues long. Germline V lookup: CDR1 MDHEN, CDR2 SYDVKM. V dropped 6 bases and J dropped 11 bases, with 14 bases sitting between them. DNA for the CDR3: TGTGCCAGCAGCCTAATCGTGGCCCAGCAGTTCTTC. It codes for CASSLIVAQQFF.

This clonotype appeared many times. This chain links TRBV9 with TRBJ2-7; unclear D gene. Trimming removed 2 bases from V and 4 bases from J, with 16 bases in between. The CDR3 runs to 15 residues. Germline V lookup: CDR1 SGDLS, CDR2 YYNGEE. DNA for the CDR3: TGTGCCAGCAGCGTCCTGAGGCGCATTTGGTACGAGCAGTACTTC. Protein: CASSVLRRIWYEQYF.

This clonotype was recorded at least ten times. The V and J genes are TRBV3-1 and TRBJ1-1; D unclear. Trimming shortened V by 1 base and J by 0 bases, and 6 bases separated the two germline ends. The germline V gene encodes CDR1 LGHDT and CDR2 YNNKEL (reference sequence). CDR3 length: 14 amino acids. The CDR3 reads CASSQGRVNTEAFF. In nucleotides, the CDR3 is TGTGCCAGCAGCCAAGGAAGGGTGAACACTGAAGCTTTCTTT.

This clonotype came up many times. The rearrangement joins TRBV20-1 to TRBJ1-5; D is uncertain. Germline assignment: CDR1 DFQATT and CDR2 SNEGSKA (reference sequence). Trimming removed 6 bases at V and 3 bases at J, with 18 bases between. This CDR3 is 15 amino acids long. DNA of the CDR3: TGCAGTGCCATCAGAGGGCTGGGTTACAATCAGCCCCAGCATTTT. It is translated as CSAIRGLGYNQPQHF.

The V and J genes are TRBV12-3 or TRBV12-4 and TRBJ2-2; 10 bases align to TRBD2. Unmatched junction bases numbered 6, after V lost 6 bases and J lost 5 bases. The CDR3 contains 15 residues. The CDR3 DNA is TGTGCCAGCAGCTTCAGCGGGAGGGTGACCGGGGAGCTGTTTTTT. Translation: CASSFSGRVTGELFF.